These 21 T cell receptor beta chains came from one sample sequenced in a study of T-cell reconstitution after alpha-beta-depleted transplantation in children. Preparation of the TCRbeta library used unique molecular identifiers. TCRdb independently ran MiXCR on the PCR reads; one entry per CDR3 protein. Of around 370,000 distinct CDR3 sequences listed, over 9% are singletons. The starting material was PBMCs from the stem cell graft donor, obtained from the stem cell graft. The receptors originated from a human donor who donated a stem cell graft to a child with acute lymphoblastic leukemia.

This clonotype came up a few times. The chain couples TRBV12-3 or TRBV12-4 to TRBJ2-3; D uncertain. Trimming shortened V by 5 bases and J by 7 bases, and 4 bases separated the two germline ends. This CDR3 region has 10 residues. CDR3: CASSLYTQYF. CDR3 sequence (DNA): TGTGCCAGCAGTCTCTATACGCAGTATTTT.

This sequence joins TRBV28 and TRBJ2-2, with D perhaps matching TRBD1 (6 bases). CDR1 is MDHEN, CDR2 SYDVKM, per germline. The CDR3 consists of 15 residues. V was cut by 5 bases and J by 1 base, with 11 bases left in between. CDR3 protein: CASSKPGQNTGELFF. As DNA, the CDR3 is TGTGCCAGCAGTAAACCGGGACAGAACACCGGGGAGCTGTTTTTT.

Only a few counts were recorded for this clonotype. V gene TRBV12-5 combines with J gene TRBJ2-7; 9 nucleotides match TRBD2. This CDR3 contains 16 residues. After removal of 2 bases from V and 5 bases from J, the junction contained 10 bases not matched to a gene. Germline CDR1 reads LGHNT; CDR2 reads FRNRAP. The CDR3 region has the DNA TGTGCTAGTGGTTTGCTCCTAATAGCGGGAGCGAACGAGCAGTACTTC. The encoded protein is CASGLLLIAGANEQYF.

This chain connects TRBV7-9 to TRBJ1-3; no reliable D call. Germline V gene data show CDR1 as SEHNR and CDR2 as FQNEAQ (reference sequence). V lost 0 bases, J lost 4 bases, and 16 bases lay in between. The CDR3 length is 17 residues. This CDR3 reads CASSLAPSDLAGNTIYF. CDR3 nucleotides: TGTGCCAGCAGCTTAGCCCCATCCGATCTAGCAGGAAACACCATATATTTT.

This clonotype was counted ten times or more. The chain employs TRBV6-1 and TRBJ2-1; D is tentatively TRBD1 or TRBD2 (5 bases each). The CDR3 has 14 residues. The V and J ends lost 3 bases and 16 bases respectively, with 22 bases between them. The germline V gene encodes CDR1 MNHNS and CDR2 SASEGT. CDR3 in DNA: TGTGCCAGCAGTGAGGGAATATGGGACCGCGCAATTTTCTTC. It codes for CASSEGIWDRAIFF.

The chain joins TRBV9 to TRBJ2-5, with 9 bases aligning to TRBD2. The V gene's germline CDR1 is SGDLS and CDR2 YYNGEE. The CDR3 loop spans 17 amino acids. V was pared by 0 bases and J by 1 base, with 7 bases of the junction left unmatched. CDR3 in amino acids: CASSVEASGDLQETQYF. In nucleotides, the CDR3 is TGTGCCAGCAGCGTAGAAGCTAGCGGGGACCTCCAAGAGACCCAGTACTTC. Drawing the rest from reference TRBV9 and TRBJ2-5, the complete variable domain is DSGVTQTPKHLITATGQRVTLRCSPRSGDLSVYWYQQSLDQGLQFLIQYYNGEERAKGNILERFSAQQFPDLHSELNLSSLELGDSALYFCASSVEASGDLQETQYFGPGTRLLVL.

The chain carries TRBV6-5 and TRBJ2-3; possibly TRBD2 for D (6 bases). V dropped 4 bases and J dropped 4 bases, with 15 bases sitting between them. Germline V gene lookup returns CDR1 MNHEY and CDR2 SVGAGI. The CDR3 totals 15 residues. The CDR3 loop reads CASSSSASDPDTQYF. As DNA, the CDR3 is TGTGCCAGCAGTTCCTCGGCTAGCGACCCAGATACGCAGTATTTT.

This clonotype was detected only a few times. The chain joins TRBV12-3 or TRBV12-4 to TRBJ1-1; D gene ambiguous. This CDR3 is built from 14 residues. V was clipped by 2 bases and J by 1 base, with 8 bases between them. Here the CDR3 reads CASSLNSENTEAFF. CDR3 coding DNA: TGTGCCAGCAGTTTAAACAGTGAGAACACTGAAGCTTTCTTT.

This clonotype appeared a few times. The CDR3 protein is CASSTRLGAYNEQFF. CDR3 DNA: TGTGCCAGCAGCACCCGTCTAGGGGCCTACAATGAGCAGTTCTTC. This chain uses TRBV7-9 with TRBJ2-1; weak D call: TRBD1 (5 bases). The CDR3 is 15 amino acids. V lost 5 bases and J 2 bases, leaving 13 bases between the germline ends. Germline lookup yields CDR1 SEHNR and CDR2 FQNEAQ (reference sequence).

This chain connects TRBV12-3 or TRBV12-4 to TRBJ2-1; 8 positions agree with TRBD2. V lost 0 bases, J lost 4 bases, and 5 bases stayed unmatched. There are 16 residues in the CDR3. The CDR3 coding sequence is TGTGCCAGCAGTTTAGCACTAGCGGAGCTTTACAATGAGCAGTTCTTC. It encodes CASSLALAELYNEQFF.

This clonotype was seen only a few times. The chain has TRBV6-1 and TRBJ2-7; no definite D call. Germline V gives CDR1 MNHNS, CDR2 SASEGT. CDR3 size: 14 residues. V was pared by 4 bases and J by 3 bases, with 13 bases between. The CDR3 protein is CASSGVSGGYEQYF. The CDR3 nucleotides are TGTGCCAGCAGTGGTGTTTCAGGCGGCTACGAGCAGTACTTC.

This chain connects TRBV24-1 to TRBJ2-1; D may be TRBD2 (6 bases). Trimming removed 3 bases at V and 3 bases at J, with 11 bases between. The CDR3 sequence is 15 residues long. Per germline, CDR1 KGHDR and CDR2 SFDVKD. The CDR3 DNA reads TGTGCCACCAGTGATACCCGGACTAACTACAATGAGCAGTTCTTC. It yields the protein CATSDTRTNYNEQFF.

This clonotype was recorded a few times. The chain combines TRBV7-9 with TRBJ2-1; TRBD2 is a possible D gene (5 bases). Trimming pared 5 bases from V and 3 bases from J, leaving 14 bases between. Germline CDR1 SEHNR, CDR2 FQNEAQ (reference sequence). The CDR3 covers 15 residues. For the CDR3, the DNA is TGTGCCAGCAGCCCCACGGGCGAGGGCTACAATGAGCAGTTCTTC. This codes for CASSPTGEGYNEQFF.

The chain carries TRBV20-1 and TRBJ2-2; 10 nucleotides agree with TRBD2. The V and J ends lost 6 bases and 1 base, in that order; junction bases with no gene match: 5. This CDR3 region has 15 residues. Germline values: CDR1 DFQATT, CDR2 SNEGSKA (reference sequence). CDR3: CSAKIAGGNTGELFF. In DNA, the CDR3 is TGCAGTGCAAAGATAGCGGGAGGGAACACCGGGGAGCTGTTTTTT.

Only a few counts were recorded for this clonotype. This rearrangement joins TRBV7-9 to TRBJ2-1; maybe TRBD2 (6 bases). This CDR3 contains 17 residues. The germline V gene encodes CDR1 SEHNR and CDR2 FQNEAQ (reference sequence). Trimming cost V 7 bases and J 0 bases, with 19 bases left between them. The CDR3 loop reads CASINSRGYPSYNEQFF. In DNA, the CDR3 is TGTGCCAGCATCAATTCTCGGGGGTACCCCTCCTACAATGAGCAGTTCTTC.

This clonotype was counted at least ten times. The chain links TRBV5-1 to TRBJ2-6; D is perhaps TRBD1 (6 bases). This CDR3 has 15 residues. Trimming removed 5 bases from V and 2 bases from J, with 11 bases in between. Germline V gene lookup returns CDR1 SGHRS and CDR2 YFSETQ. CDR3 region: CASRGGFAGANVLTF. In DNA, the CDR3 is TGCGCCAGCAGAGGGGGTTTCGCTGGGGCCAACGTCCTGACTTTC.

This sequence joins TRBV7-9 and TRBJ2-5, with a possible D match to TRBD2 (5 bases). This CDR3 has 12 amino acids. V lost 5 bases and J lost 5, with 9 bases in between. Germline values: CDR1 SEHNR, CDR2 FQNEAQ (reference sequence). CDR3 protein: CASSVSVETQYF. CDR3 bases: TGTGCCAGCAGCGTTAGCGTTGAGACCCAGTACTTC.

This clonotype has just a few counts. The chain joins TRBV19 to TRBJ2-3, with 11 bases fitting TRBD2. This CDR3 has 17 amino acids. V trimming: 4 bases; J trimming: 4 bases; junction bases outside the gene matches: 10. Germline V CDR1 and CDR2: LNHDA, SQIVND (reference sequence). The CDR3 DNA sequence: TGTGCCAGTAGTACCACTAGCGGGAGATGGGCAGCAGATACGCAGTATTTT. This encodes CASSTTSGRWAADTQYF.

This clonotype was recorded a few times. The CDR3 DNA reads TGTGCCAGCAGTTTTTTCGGCGCGTCGGACGAGCAGTACTTC. Its protein product is CASSFFGASDEQYF. The chain carries TRBV12-3 or TRBV12-4 and TRBJ2-7, with D hard to call. V dropped 3 bases and J dropped 5 bases, with 14 bases sitting between them. The CDR3 spans 14 residues.

In its sample, this clonotype was seen a few times. V gene TRBV4-3 combines with J gene TRBJ1-5; no definite D call. The CDR3 is 15 residues long. Between the trimmed V and J ends, which lost 0 bases and 2 bases, there was a span of 8 bases. Germline CDR1 is LGHNA and CDR2 is YSLEER. The CDR3 sequence is CASSQDLSGNQPQHF. The CDR3 DNA sequence: TGCGCCAGCAGCCAAGATCTTAGCGGCAATCAGCCCCAGCATTTT.

The V gene is TRBV27, the J gene TRBJ1-1, with a tentative D call TRBD1 (6 bases). This CDR3 is 13 amino acids long. V dropped 3 bases and J dropped 6 bases, with 11 bases sitting between them. Germline V gives CDR1 MNHEY, CDR2 SMNVEV (reference sequence). CDR3 protein: CASSLGAGPEAFF. DNA for the CDR3: TGTGCCAGCAGTTTGGGGGCCGGACCTGAAGCTTTCTTT.